The following is a T cell receptor beta chain sequence with its context. Its antigen is unknown. CDR1 SGHTA and CDR2 FQGNSA come from the germline V gene. The CDR3 spans 14 residues. With 10 bases clipped from V and 4 bases from J, the junction kept 6 bases outside the gene matches. The record originates from a study of OX40 agonist ivuxolimab in advanced cancers. Whole-study findings and limits: What antigens the expanded peripheral T cells recognized was never established.

Sequencing was performed with immunoSEQ multiplex PCR; in TCRdb, only in-frame clones are kept and a portion is missing. The table records 34,000 or so clones, roughly 79% of them present only once. The receptor comes from an adult with an advanced solid tumor such as melanoma, head and neck, liver or kidney cancer. J is TRBJ2-2 and V is TRBV7-2, with TRBD1 identical over 10 bases. Sequenced material: CD4+ or CD8+ T cells sorted from blood, taken in a trial of the OX40 agonist ivuxolimab. The CDR3 DNA reads as TGTGCCACTAGGACAGGGGGGTTCACCGGGGAGCTGTTTTTT. Its translation is CATRTGGFTGELFF.